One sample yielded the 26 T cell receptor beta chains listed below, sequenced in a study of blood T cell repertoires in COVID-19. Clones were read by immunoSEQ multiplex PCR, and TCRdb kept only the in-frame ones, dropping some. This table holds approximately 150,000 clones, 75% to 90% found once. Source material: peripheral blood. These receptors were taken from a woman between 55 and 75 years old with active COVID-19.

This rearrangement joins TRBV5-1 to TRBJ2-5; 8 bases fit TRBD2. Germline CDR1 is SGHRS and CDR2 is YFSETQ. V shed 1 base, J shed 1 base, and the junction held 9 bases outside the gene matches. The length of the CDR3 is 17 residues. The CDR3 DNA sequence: TGCGCCAGCAGCTTGACTACTAGCGGCCGCCTCCAAGAGACCCAGTACTTC. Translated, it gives CASSLTTSGRLQETQYF.

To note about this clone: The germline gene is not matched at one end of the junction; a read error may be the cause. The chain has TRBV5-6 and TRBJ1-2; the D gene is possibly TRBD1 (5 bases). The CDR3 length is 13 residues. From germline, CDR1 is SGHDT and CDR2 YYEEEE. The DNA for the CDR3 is TGTGCCAGCAGATTGGCAGGGAACTATGGCTACACCTTC. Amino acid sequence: CASRLAGNYGYTF. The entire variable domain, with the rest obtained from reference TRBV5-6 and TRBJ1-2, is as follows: DAGVTQSPTHLIKTRGQQVTLRCSPKSGHDTVSWYQQALGQGPQFIFQYYEEEERQRGNFPDRFSGHQFPNYSSELNVNALLLGDSALYLCASRLAGNYGYTFGSGTRLTVV.

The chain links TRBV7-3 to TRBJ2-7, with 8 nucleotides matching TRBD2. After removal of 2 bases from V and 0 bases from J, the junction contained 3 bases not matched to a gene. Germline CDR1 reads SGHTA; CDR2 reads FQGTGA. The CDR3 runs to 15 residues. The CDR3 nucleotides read TGTGCCAGCAGCTTATCAAGCGGGAGCTCCTACGAGCAGTACTTC. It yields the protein CASSLSSGSSYEQYF.

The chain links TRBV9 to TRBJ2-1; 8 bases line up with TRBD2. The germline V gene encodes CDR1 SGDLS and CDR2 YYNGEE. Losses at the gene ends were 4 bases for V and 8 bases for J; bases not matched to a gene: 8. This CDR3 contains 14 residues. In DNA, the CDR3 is TGTGCCAGCAGCAACAACGGACTAGCAGATGAGCAGTTCTTC. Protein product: CASSNNGLADEQFF.

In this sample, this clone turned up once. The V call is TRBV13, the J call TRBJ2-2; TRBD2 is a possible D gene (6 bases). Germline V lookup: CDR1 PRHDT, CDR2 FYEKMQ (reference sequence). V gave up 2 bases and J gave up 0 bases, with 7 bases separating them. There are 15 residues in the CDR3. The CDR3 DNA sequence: TGTGCCAGCAGCTTACCGGGGGCGAACACCGGGGAGCTGTTTTTT. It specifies CASSLPGANTGELFF.

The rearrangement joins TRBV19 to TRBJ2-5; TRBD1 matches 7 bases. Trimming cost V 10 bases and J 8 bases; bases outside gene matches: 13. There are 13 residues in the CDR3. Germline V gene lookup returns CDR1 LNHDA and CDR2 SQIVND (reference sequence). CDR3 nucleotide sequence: TGTGCCACCACCCCCCGGGACAGACAAACCCAGTACTTC. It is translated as CATTPRDRQTQYF.

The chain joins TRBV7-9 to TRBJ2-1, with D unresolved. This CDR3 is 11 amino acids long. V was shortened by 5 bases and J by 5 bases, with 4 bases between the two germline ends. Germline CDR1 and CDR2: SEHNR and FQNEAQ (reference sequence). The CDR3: CASSLNNEQFF. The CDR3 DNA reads TGTGCCAGCAGCCTTAACAATGAGCAGTTCTTC.

CDR3 sequence reads: CASSQEGVPETQYF. CDR3 nucleotides: TGCGCCAGCAGCCAAGAAGGGGTCCCAGAGACCCAGTACTTC. The chain uses TRBV4-1 and TRBJ2-5; possibly TRBD1 for D (5 bases). CDR3 length equals 14 residues. CDR1 MGHRA and CDR2 YSYEKL come from the germline V gene. V was cut by 0 bases and J by 4 bases, with 9 bases left in between.

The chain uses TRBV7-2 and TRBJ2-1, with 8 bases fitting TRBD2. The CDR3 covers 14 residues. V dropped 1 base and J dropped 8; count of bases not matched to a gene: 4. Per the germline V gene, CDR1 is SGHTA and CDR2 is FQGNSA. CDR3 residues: CASSLEEREHEQFF. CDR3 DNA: TGTGCCAGCAGCTTAGAGGAGCGGGAGCATGAGCAGTTCTTC.

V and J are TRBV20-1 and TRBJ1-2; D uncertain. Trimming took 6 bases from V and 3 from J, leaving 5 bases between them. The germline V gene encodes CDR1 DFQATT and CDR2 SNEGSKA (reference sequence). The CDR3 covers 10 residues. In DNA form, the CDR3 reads TGCAGTGCCAAATACTATGGCTACACCTTC. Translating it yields CSAKYYGYTF.

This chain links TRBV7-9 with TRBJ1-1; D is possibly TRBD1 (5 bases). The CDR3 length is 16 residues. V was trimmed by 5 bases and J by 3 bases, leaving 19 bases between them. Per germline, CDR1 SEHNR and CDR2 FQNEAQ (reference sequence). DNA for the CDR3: TGTGCCAGCAGCCAAAGTCCTGCAGGGAAGGACACTGAAGCTTTCTTT. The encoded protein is CASSQSPAGKDTEAFF.

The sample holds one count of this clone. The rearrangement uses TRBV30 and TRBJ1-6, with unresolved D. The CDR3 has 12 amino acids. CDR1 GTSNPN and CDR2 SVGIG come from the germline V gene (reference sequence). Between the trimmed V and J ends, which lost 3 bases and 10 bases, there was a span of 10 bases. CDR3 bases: TGTGCCTGGAGCCTACAGATGTCACCCCTCCACTTT. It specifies CAWSLQMSPLHF.

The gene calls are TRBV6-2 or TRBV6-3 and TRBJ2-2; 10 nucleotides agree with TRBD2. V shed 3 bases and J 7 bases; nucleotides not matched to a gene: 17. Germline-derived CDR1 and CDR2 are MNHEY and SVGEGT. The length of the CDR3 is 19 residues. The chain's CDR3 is CASSYPSPSGRAWSGELFF. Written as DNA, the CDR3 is TGTGCCAGCAGTTATCCTTCCCCCAGCGGGAGGGCCTGGAGCGGGGAGCTGTTTTTT.

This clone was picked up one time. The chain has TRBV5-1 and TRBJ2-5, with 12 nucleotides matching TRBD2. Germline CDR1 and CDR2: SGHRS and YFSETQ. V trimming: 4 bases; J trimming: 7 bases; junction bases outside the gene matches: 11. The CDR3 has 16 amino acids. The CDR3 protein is CASSRNPSGRVGTQYF. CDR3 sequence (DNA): TGCGCCAGCAGCCGCAACCCTAGCGGGAGGGTAGGGACCCAGTACTTC.

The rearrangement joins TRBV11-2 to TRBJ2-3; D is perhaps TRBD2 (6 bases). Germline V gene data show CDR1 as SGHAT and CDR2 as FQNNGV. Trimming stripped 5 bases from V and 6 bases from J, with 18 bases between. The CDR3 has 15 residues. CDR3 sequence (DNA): TGTGCCAGCAGCCGAGCGGGCTGGCCCGGGGATACGCAGTATTTT. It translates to CASSRAGWPGDTQYF.

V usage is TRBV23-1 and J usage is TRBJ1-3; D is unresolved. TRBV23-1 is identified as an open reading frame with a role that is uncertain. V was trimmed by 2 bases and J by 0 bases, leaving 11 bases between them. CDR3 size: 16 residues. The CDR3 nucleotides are TGCGCCAGCAGTCAACAGAGGCCCCCCTCTGGAAACACCATATATTTT. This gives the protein CASSQQRPPSGNTIYF.

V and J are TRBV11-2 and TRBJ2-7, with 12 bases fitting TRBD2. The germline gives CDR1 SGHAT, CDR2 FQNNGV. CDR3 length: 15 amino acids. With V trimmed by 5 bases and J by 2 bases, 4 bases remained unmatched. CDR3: CASSARTSGTYEQYF. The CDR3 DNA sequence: TGTGCCAGCAGCGCCCGGACTAGCGGGACCTACGAGCAGTACTTC.

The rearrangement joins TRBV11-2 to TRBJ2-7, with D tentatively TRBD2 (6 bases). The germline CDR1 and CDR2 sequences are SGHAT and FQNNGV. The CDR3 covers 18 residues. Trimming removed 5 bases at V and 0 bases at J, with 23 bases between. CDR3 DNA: TGTGCCAGCAGCCCCCCCGATTTCTTGGGGGGACTCTCCTACGAGCAGTACTTC. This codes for CASSPPDFLGGLSYEQYF.

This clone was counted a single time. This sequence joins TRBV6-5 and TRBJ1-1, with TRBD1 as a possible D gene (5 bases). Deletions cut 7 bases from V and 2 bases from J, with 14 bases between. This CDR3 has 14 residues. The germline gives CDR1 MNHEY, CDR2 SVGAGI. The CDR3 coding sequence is TGTGCCAGCACTCTCTTCCAGGGAAACACTGAAGCTTTCTTT. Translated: CASTLFQGNTEAFF.

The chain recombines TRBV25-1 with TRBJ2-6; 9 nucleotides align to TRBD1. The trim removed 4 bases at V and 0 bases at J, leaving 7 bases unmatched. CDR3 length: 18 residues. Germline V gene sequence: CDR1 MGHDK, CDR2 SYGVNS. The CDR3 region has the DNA TGTGCCAGCAGTGCGACGGGACAGGGTTTCTCTGGGGCCAACGTCCTGACTTTC. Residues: CASSATGQGFSGANVLTF.

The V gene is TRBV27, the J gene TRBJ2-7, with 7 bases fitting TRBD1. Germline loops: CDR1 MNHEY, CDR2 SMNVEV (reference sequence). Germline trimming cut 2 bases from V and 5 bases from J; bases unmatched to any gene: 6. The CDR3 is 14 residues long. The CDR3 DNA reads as TGTGCCAGCAGTTTAATTCGACAGGGCGACGAGCAGTACTTC. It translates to CASSLIRQGDEQYF.

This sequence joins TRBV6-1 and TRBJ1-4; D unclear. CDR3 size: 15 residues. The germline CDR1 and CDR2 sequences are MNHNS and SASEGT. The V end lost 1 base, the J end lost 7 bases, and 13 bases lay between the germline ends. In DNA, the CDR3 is TGTGCCAGCAGTGAAGGACTTTTGCTCGGTGAAAAACTGTTTTTT. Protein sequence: CASSEGLLLGEKLFF.

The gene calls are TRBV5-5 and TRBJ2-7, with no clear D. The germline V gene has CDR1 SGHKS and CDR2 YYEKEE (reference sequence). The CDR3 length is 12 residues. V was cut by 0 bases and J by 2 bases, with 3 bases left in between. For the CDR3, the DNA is TGTGCCAGCAGCTTGGCCACCTACGAGCAGTACTTC. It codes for CASSLATYEQYF.

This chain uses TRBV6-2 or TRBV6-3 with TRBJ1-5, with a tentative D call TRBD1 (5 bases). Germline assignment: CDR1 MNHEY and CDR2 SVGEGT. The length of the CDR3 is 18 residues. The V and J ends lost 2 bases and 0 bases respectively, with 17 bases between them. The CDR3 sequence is CASSYGVGGIYSNQPQHF. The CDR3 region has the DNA TGTGCCAGCAGTTACGGGGTGGGGGGGATCTATAGCAATCAGCCCCAGCATTTT.

The CDR3 DNA reads as TGTGCCAGTAGCCTCCGGGGACTGAACACCGGGGAGCTGTTTTTT. It specifies CASSLRGLNTGELFF. The V call is TRBV19, the J call TRBJ2-2, with D possibly being TRBD2 (6 bases). V shed 6 bases and J shed 1 base, with 12 bases lying between them. The CDR3 loop spans 15 amino acids. Germline V gives CDR1 LNHDA, CDR2 SQIVND (reference sequence). Variable domain in full (rest from reference TRBV19 and TRBJ2-2): DGGITQSPKYLFRKEGQNVTLSCEQNLNHDAMYWYRQDPGQGLRLIYYSQIVNDFQKGDIAEGYSVSREKKESFPLTVTSAQKNPTAFYLCASSLRGLNTGELFFGEGSRLTVL.

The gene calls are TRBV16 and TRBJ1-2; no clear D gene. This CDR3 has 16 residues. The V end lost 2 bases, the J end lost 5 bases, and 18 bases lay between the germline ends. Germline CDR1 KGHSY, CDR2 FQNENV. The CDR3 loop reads CASSQLGRGRKYGYTF. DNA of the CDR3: TGTGCCAGCAGCCAACTCGGCCGAGGTAGAAAATATGGCTACACCTTC.